The 9 T cell receptor beta chains below come from one sample, sequenced in a study of T cell changes during pregnancy in multiple sclerosis. The assay was immunoSEQ multiplex PCR, and TCRdb's table has in-frame clones only and misses some. The sample consists of approximately 130,000 clones, less than 97% of them appearing once. The sample here was peripheral blood, taken after pregnancy. Receptor source: a female donor with multiple sclerosis, enrolled in a pregnancy study.

The V and J genes are TRBV6-5 and TRBJ2-1; 9 nucleotides line up with TRBD2. CDR1 MNHEY and CDR2 SVGAGI come from the germline V gene. Trimming cost V 2 bases and J 5 bases; bases outside gene matches: 7. This CDR3 contains 16 residues. The CDR3 region has the DNA TGTGCCAGCAGTTACCCCGCGGGAGGGGTCCACAATGAGCAGTTCTTC. It codes for CASSYPAGGVHNEQFF.

The gene calls are TRBV9 and TRBJ2-7, with D perhaps matching TRBD1 (6 bases). With 0 bases removed from V and 3 bases from J, the gap between germline ends came to 7 bases. CDR3 length: 13 residues. Germline lookup yields CDR1 SGDLS and CDR2 YYNGEE. The CDR3 coding sequence is TGTGCCAGCAGCGTAGTAGGGGGCTACGAGCAGTACTTC. It encodes CASSVVGGYEQYF. The full variable domain, in which reference TRBV9 and TRBJ2-7 provide the parts outside the CDR3, is DSGVTQTPKHLITATGQRVTLRCSPRSGDLSVYWYQQSLDQGLQFLIQYYNGEERAKGNILERFSAQQFPDLHSELNLSSLELGDSALYFCASSVVGGYEQYFGPGTRLTVT.

CDR3 region: CASSIEPGTNYGYTF. CDR3 DNA: TGTGCCAGTAGTATAGAACCGGGGACTAACTATGGCTACACCTTC. The rearrangement uses TRBV19 and TRBJ1-2, with unresolved D. The germline gives CDR1 LNHDA, CDR2 SQIVND (reference sequence). The germline V and J ends were trimmed by 0 bases and 0 bases, with 8 bases remaining between them. The CDR3 totals 15 residues.

V gene TRBV6-6 combines with J gene TRBJ2-1, with 7 positions matching TRBD2. This CDR3 spans 14 amino acids. Germline CDR1 reads MNHNY; CDR2 reads SVGAGI (reference sequence). The V segment lost 7 bases and the J segment 1 base; nucleotides outside the gene matches: 4. The CDR3, as DNA: TGTGCCAGCACTAGCGGAGAGTCCTACAATGAGCAGTTCTTC. This gives the protein CASTSGESYNEQFF.

The chain uses TRBV10-3 and TRBJ2-3; tentatively, D is TRBD1 (6 bases). The V end was cut by 8 bases, the J end by 0 bases, with 12 bases between. The CDR3 length is 14 residues. Per the germline V gene, CDR1 is ENHRY and CDR2 is SYGVKD. CDR3 protein: CAIAGATSTDTQYF. The CDR3 DNA is TGTGCCATCGCAGGGGCGACTAGCACAGATACGCAGTATTTT.

The chain carries TRBV2 and TRBJ2-1; a possible D gene is TRBD1 (5 bases). The germline V gene encodes CDR1 SNHLY and CDR2 FYNNEI. The ends were cut back, 3 bases at V and 3 bases at J, with 12 bases in the middle. The CDR3 extends over 15 amino acids. The chain's CDR3 is CASSEGRVSYNEQFF. CDR3 in DNA: TGTGCCAGCAGTGAGGGCAGGGTCAGCTACAATGAGCAGTTCTTC.

V is TRBV11-2 and J is TRBJ2-5; 8 nucleotides agree with TRBD1. The CDR3 totals 18 residues. CDR1 and CDR2 (germline): SGHAT, FQNNGV. V was pared by 1 base and J by 5 bases, with 15 bases of the junction left unmatched. DNA of the CDR3: TGTGCCAGCAGCTTAGGAAGCCTGAGACAGGGGTTTAGGGAGACCCAGTACTTC. This gives the protein CASSLGSLRQGFRETQYF.

This chain links TRBV7-6 with TRBJ1-4; D may be TRBD1 (6 bases). CDR3 length: 15 amino acids. Trimming left V 7 bases short and J 6 bases short, with 18 bases between. Germline CDR1 is SGHVS and CDR2 is FNYEAQ. The CDR3: CASIGGRGVDEKLFF. As DNA, the CDR3 is TGTGCCAGCATAGGGGGACGAGGGGTGGATGAAAAACTGTTTTTT.

The chain employs TRBV4-1 and TRBJ2-1; the match to TRBD2 covers 9 bases. J gave up 3 bases and V 1 base, and 4 bases lay outside the gene matches. Germline lookup yields CDR1 MGHRA and CDR2 YSYEKL. CDR3 length equals 16 residues. The CDR3 sequence is CASSQAPAGGYNEQFF. CDR3 coding DNA: TGCGCCAGCAGCCAAGCGCCAGCGGGGGGCTACAATGAGCAGTTCTTC.